The clone carrying this TCR beta chain was seen a few times. The antigen is not known. The data belong to a study of beta chain features in type 1 diabetes. What was sequenced were expressed TCRB transcripts, since all of the isolated RNA had been reverse transcribed. TCRdb's copy holds only in-frame clones and misses some; the assay was immunoSEQ multiplex PCR. Here the sample spans roughly 290,000 clones, 15% being singletons. Study-wide points: In every one of the four CD4+ subsets, TCRB CDR3s were moderately but significantly shorter in Type 1 diabetes patients.

Naive, central memory, regulatory and stem cell-like memory cells within the CD4+ compartment were sorted using CD45RO/CCR7/CD25/CD127/CD95/CD27. Germline V CDR1 and CDR2: MNHEY, SMNVEV (reference sequence). Trimming removed 6 bases from V and 3 bases from J; junction bases left unmatched: 9. The CDR3 extends over 16 amino acids. Sequenced material: naive CD4+ T cells from blood. The clonotype originates from a man between 18 and 35 years old with type 1 diabetes. V and J are TRBV27 and TRBJ2-7; 12 bases fit TRBD2. CDR3 residues: CASSYRTSGAGYEQYF. CDR3 DNA sequence: TGTGCCAGCAGCTATCGGACTAGCGGGGCCGGCTACGAGCAGTACTTC.